This T cell receptor beta chain was retrieved from a study of beta chain features in type 1 diabetes. General observations from the study: A potential PCR bias toward shorter templates would be equal in patient and control samples. Moderately but significantly shorter TCRB CDR3s were found in Type 1 diabetes patients in all four CD4+ subsets.

As to this clone: Its antigen is still unknown.

Central memory, naive, regulatory and stem cell-like memory CD4+ cells were sorted by CD45RO/CCR7/CD25/CD127/CD95/CD27. Every sorted population was more than 95% pure. V shed 4 bases, J shed 5 bases, and the junction held 11 bases outside the gene matches. The CDR3 spans 16 residues. Looked up from germline, CDR1 is LGHNA and CDR2 is YSLEER. Expressed TCRB transcripts were sequenced because the isolated RNA had all been reverse transcribed beforehand. Samples of naive, central memory and regulatory T cells yielded a mean of around 3.7 million reads. Sequencing used immunoSEQ multiplex PCR; TCRdb keeps in-frame clones, though not all of them. Among over 200,000 clones listed, about a tenth were seen once.

The gene calls are TRBV4-3 and TRBJ2-3; 8 bases are shared with TRBD2. The specimen was naive CD4+ T cells from blood. The source is a man aged 30-40 years with type 1 diabetes. As DNA, the CDR3 is TGCGCCAGCAGCCCCCTTGCGGGGGGTTCAGGAGATACGCAGTATTTT. It translates to CASSPLAGGSGDTQYF.